This entry lists 26 T cell receptor beta chains sequenced from one sample in a study of metastatic and nonmetastatic thyroid tumors (TCRdb year 2020). None of the patients had been given any treatment before thyroid surgery. Libraries were made using PCR. The data were produced on an Illumina HiSeq 4000. TCRdb passed the public sequencing reads through fastp at Q25 and MiXCR, retaining productive beta sequences. In all, the sample holds around 50,000 clones, and roughly 23% of those were seen once. About 3.8% of the sample belongs to the ten largest clones. Sequenced input: blood. These receptor sequences come from a male donor with papillary thyroid cancer or a benign thyroid nodule (not recorded which). Some clones in this sample may be carry-over from other donors' samples.

Concerning this clone itself: A much larger clone lies a single base off, so this may be a read error. This chain joins TRBV24-1 and TRBJ2-1; the D gene is possibly TRBD1 (5 bases). CDR1 and CDR2 from the germline V gene are KGHDR and SFDVKD. This CDR3 is built from 15 residues. V gave up 1 base and J gave up 6 bases, with 12 bases separating them. CDR3 bases: TGTGCCACCAGTGATTTTTCAGTCCAGGGCAATGAGCAGTTCTTC. It specifies CATSDFSVQGNEQFF.

There are many counts of this clone. This chain joins TRBV5-4 and TRBJ1-2; 8 nucleotides align to TRBD1. The CDR3 contains 13 residues. Germline V gene data show CDR1 as SGHNT and CDR2 as YYREEE (reference sequence). The V segment lost 4 bases and the J segment 8 bases; nucleotides outside the gene matches: 7. DNA for the CDR3: TGTGCCAGCAGCACCCTGGACAGGGACGGCTACACCTTC. Amino acid sequence: CASSTLDRDGYTF.

The chain links TRBV5-8 to TRBJ2-1; TRBD2 agrees at 8 bases. V was pared by 10 bases and J by 7 bases, with 7 bases of the junction left unmatched. Looked up from germline, CDR1 is SGHTS and CDR2 is YDEGEE. The CDR3 is 12 residues long. CDR3 bases: TGTGCCGGGGGGGGACTAGAAAATGAGCAGTTCTTC. Protein: CAGGGLENEQFF.

This clone was seen repeatedly, ten times or more. The same CDR3 can be traced to other DNA sequences in this sample. V and J are TRBV28 and TRBJ2-7, with 9 bases fitting TRBD1. Trimming took 4 bases from V and 1 from J; bases not matched to a gene: 8. The CDR3 consists of 16 residues. In germline, CDR1 is MDHEN, CDR2 SYDVKM. This CDR3 reads CASSSGGGTGSYEQYF. The CDR3 DNA is TGTGCCAGCAGTTCCGGAGGGGGGACAGGGTCCTACGAGCAGTACTTC.

This clone was seen at least ten times. J is TRBJ2-2 and V is TRBV12-3 or TRBV12-4; D gene ambiguous. V lost 5 bases and J 4 bases, leaving 11 bases between the germline ends. The CDR3 spans 14 residues. The CDR3 sequence: CASSRTGGTGELFF. Written as DNA, the CDR3 is TGTGCCAGCAGTCGGACCGGCGGCACCGGGGAGCTGTTTTTT.

This clone was counted many times. This chain links TRBV7-2 with TRBJ2-3; 9 bases are a match to TRBD2. This CDR3 is 16 amino acids long. The V and J ends lost 2 bases and 2 bases, in that order; junction bases with no gene match: 5. Germline V gives CDR1 SGHTA, CDR2 FQGNSA. This CDR3 reads CASSLRLAGITDTQYF. The CDR3 nucleotides are TGTGCCAGCAGCTTACGGCTAGCGGGGATCACAGATACGCAGTATTTT.

The table lists this clone with a few counts. The germline gene is not matched at one end of the junction; a read error may be the cause. The chain employs TRBV28 and TRBJ2-7; TRBD2 matches at 8 bases. The CDR3 sequence is 12 residues long. The germline gives CDR1 MDHEN, CDR2 SYDVKM. CDR3 amino acids: CASKIRGGPVKF. The CDR3 DNA reads as TGTGCCAGCAAAATCCGGGGGGGGCCAGTGAAATTC.

This clone was counted at least ten times. V gene TRBV3-1 combines with J gene TRBJ1-5, with 11 bases matching TRBD1. Germline CDR1 and CDR2: LGHDT and YNNKEL (reference sequence). Trimming cost V 5 bases and J 6 bases; bases outside gene matches: 3. This CDR3 has 14 residues. CDR3 sequence: CASSFGTGGQPQHF. CDR3 coding DNA: TGTGCCAGCAGCTTCGGGACAGGGGGTCAGCCCCAGCATTTT.

This clone came up many times. The rearrangement joins TRBV27 to TRBJ2-5; 9 bases align to TRBD1. The CDR3 totals 15 residues. J lost 5 bases, V lost 10 bases, and 14 bases had no gene match. Germline lookup yields CDR1 MNHEY and CDR2 SMNVEV (reference sequence). CDR3: CATATLTGGGETQYF. Here the CDR3 DNA reads TGTGCCACCGCGACTCTGACAGGGGGTGGGGAGACCCAGTACTTC.

The chain combines TRBV20-1 with TRBJ2-1; D is unresolved. CDR3 length equals 16 residues. Looked up from germline, CDR1 is DFQATT and CDR2 is SNEGSKA (reference sequence). Trimming left V 0 bases short and J 7 bases short, with 19 bases between. The CDR3 DNA reads TGCAGTGCTAGAGATTTCGATGCTAGTTCGGGTAATGAGCAGTTCTTC. Its protein product is CSARDFDASSGNEQFF.

This clone was picked up a small number of times. This sequence may be a read error, since a much larger clone differs from it by one base. At the DNA level, this CDR3 is encoded by other sequences in the same sample as well. The chain combines TRBV6-4 with TRBJ2-5, with no clear D. CDR1 is MRHNA, CDR2 SNTAGT, per germline. This CDR3 has 12 residues. The CDR3 here is CASPEPQETQYF. DNA of the CDR3: TGTGCCAGTCCAGAGCCCCAAGAGACGCAGTACTTC.

The chain has TRBV4-1 and TRBJ1-5; possible D gene TRBD1, 5 bases. Trimming took 3 bases from V and 2 from J, leaving 11 bases between them. This CDR3 spans 15 amino acids. Germline lookup yields CDR1 MGHRA and CDR2 YSYEKL. DNA of the CDR3: TGCGCCAGCAGCCAGTTTTCGGGGGGCAATCAGCCCCAGCATTTT. It codes for CASSQFSGGNQPQHF.

This clone was counted at least ten times. J is TRBJ1-5 and V is TRBV10-3; D call uncertain. V was pared by 3 bases and J by 3 bases, with 6 bases between. CDR1 ENHRY and CDR2 SYGVKD come from the germline V gene. The CDR3 length is 13 residues. The CDR3 DNA sequence: TGTGCCATCAGTGAAGGGTCCAATCAGCCCCAGCATTTT. It codes for CAISEGSNQPQHF.

This clone has just a few counts. J is TRBJ1-5 and V is TRBV6-1; 7 bases map to TRBD1. J lost 2 bases, V lost 6 bases, and 4 bases had no gene match. Germline V gene data show CDR1 as MNHNS and CDR2 as SASEGT. This CDR3 has 14 residues. The CDR3 here is CASSSGGGNQPQHF. As DNA, the CDR3 is TGTGCCAGCAGCTCAGGGGGGGGCAATCAGCCCCAGCATTTT.

The table lists this clone with many counts. The CDR3 nucleotides read TGTGCCAGCAGCCCGACGGGAATAGCTAGCACAGATACGCAGTATTTT. As protein: CASSPTGIASTDTQYF. V is TRBV11-2 and J is TRBJ2-3, with D possibly being TRBD2 (5 bases). There are 16 residues in the CDR3. The germline V gene encodes CDR1 SGHAT and CDR2 FQNNGV. V was shortened by 5 bases and J by 0 bases, with 15 bases between the two germline ends.

The chain links TRBV11-1 to TRBJ2-7; 9 bases map to TRBD2. The CDR3 totals 17 residues. CDR1 and CDR2 from the germline V gene are SGHAT and FQDESV (reference sequence). After removal of 6 bases from V and 6 bases from J, the junction contained 18 bases not matched to a gene. The CDR3 protein is CASSTILASSGKVEQYF. CDR3 bases: TGTGCCAGCAGTACGATATTGGCATCTAGCGGGAAAGTCGAGCAGTACTTC.

The chain links TRBV28 to TRBJ2-5; D assignment may be TRBD1 or TRBD2 (5 bases each). CDR3 size: 14 residues. The germline CDR1 and CDR2 sequences are MDHEN and SYDVKM. The CDR3 sequence is CVIIFGDDEETQYF. The CDR3 bases are TGTGTCATCATTTTCGGGGACGATGAGGAGACCCAGTACTTC. Full variable domain (missing parts from reference TRBV28 and TRBJ2-5): DVKVTQSSRYLVKRTGEKVFLECVQDMDHENMFWYRQDPGLGLRLIYFSYDVKMKEKGDIPEGYSVSREKKERFSLILESASTNQTSMYLCVIIFGDDEETQYFGPGTRLLVL.

This clone came up many times. This chain joins TRBV6-5 and TRBJ1-5, with D possibly TRBD1 on 6 matching bases. Trimming shortened V by 0 bases and J by 2 bases, and 14 bases separated the two germline ends. The CDR3 consists of 17 residues. Germline V gives CDR1 MNHEY, CDR2 SVGAGI. The CDR3 loop is CASSYSRPGAGNQPQHF. The CDR3 nucleotides read TGTGCCAGCAGTTACTCGAGGCCGGGGGCGGGCAATCAGCCCCAGCATTTT.

V and J are TRBV11-2 and TRBJ1-1; TRBD1 agrees at 11 bases. V lost 1 base to trimming and J lost 0 bases; unmatched junction nucleotides: 4. Per the germline V gene, CDR1 is SGHAT and CDR2 is FQNNGV. There are 17 residues in the CDR3. CDR3 DNA: TGTGCCAGCAGCTTAGGGACAGGGGGCGGCATGAACACTGAAGCTTTCTTT. Protein sequence: CASSLGTGGGMNTEAFF.

This clone was seen only a few times. The chain uses TRBV19 and TRBJ2-7; 11 positions agree with TRBD2. Germline CDR1 LNHDA, CDR2 SQIVND (reference sequence). Trimming at V came to 4 bases and at J to 7 bases, leaving 3 bases not matched to a gene. CDR3 length: 13 residues. The CDR3 spells CASSTGTSGEQYF. CDR3 nucleotides: TGTGCCAGTAGTACCGGGACTAGCGGAGAGCAGTACTTC.

This clone occurred a few times. The V and J genes are TRBV3-1 and TRBJ2-2, with D uncertain. From germline, CDR1 is LGHDT and CDR2 YNNKEL (reference sequence). The CDR3 has 12 residues. The ends were cut back, 3 bases at V and 9 bases at J, with 8 bases in the middle. CDR3 region: CASSQEYRELFF. Written as DNA, the CDR3 is TGTGCCAGCAGCCAGGAATACCGGGAGCTGTTTTTT.

This chain links TRBV11-2 with TRBJ2-3; unclear D gene. The CDR3 is 13 residues long. The ends were cut back, 4 bases at V and 4 bases at J, with 9 bases in the middle. Germline V gene sequence: CDR1 SGHAT, CDR2 FQNNGV. CDR3 nucleotide sequence: TGTGCCAGCAGCTCGCTCCCGGCAGATACGCAGTATTTT. Protein product: CASSSLPADTQYF.

This clone was detected ten times or more. This could be a read error, since a much larger clone is one nucleotide away. The same CDR3 is also encoded by other DNA sequences in this sample. This rearrangement joins TRBV7-9 to TRBJ2-1; 12 nucleotides agree with TRBD2. CDR3 length: 15 residues. CDR1 and CDR2 from the germline V gene are SEHNR and FQNEAQ (reference sequence). CDR3 amino acids: CASSLLAGGYNEQFF. CDR3 DNA: TGCGCCAGCAGCCTTCTAGCGGGGGGGTACAATGAGCAGTTCTTC.

This clone was detected ten times or more. V is TRBV11-1 and J is TRBJ2-7; 15 bases fit TRBD2. Per germline, CDR1 SGHAT and CDR2 FQDESV (reference sequence). The CDR3 loop spans 18 amino acids. Trimming at V came to 4 bases and at J to 0 bases, leaving 7 bases not matched to a gene. CDR3 nucleotide sequence: TGTGCCAGCAGCTCACCCGGGACTAGCGGGAGGAGCTCCTACGAGCAGTACTTC. Its translation: CASSSPGTSGRSSYEQYF.

This clone has at least ten counts. The chain uses TRBV18 and TRBJ2-1; 11 bases align to TRBD2. The V and J ends lost 0 bases and 0 bases, in that order; junction bases with no gene match: 13. CDR1 is KGHSH and CDR2 is LQKENI in the germline V gene. The CDR3 runs to 21 residues. This CDR3 reads CASSPPKAWTSGWSSYNEQFF. In DNA form, the CDR3 reads TGTGCCAGCTCACCACCGAAGGCTTGGACTAGCGGGTGGAGCTCCTACAATGAGCAGTTCTTC.

The chain couples TRBV10-3 to TRBJ2-7, with D perhaps matching TRBD2 (6 bases). Germline lookup yields CDR1 ENHRY and CDR2 SYGVKD. This CDR3 spans 15 amino acids. The CDR3 coding sequence is TGTGTCGTCAGCCCGGGCCAGGGAGGCTCCTACGAGCAGTACTTC. This sequence encodes CVVSPGQGGSYEQYF.